This T cell receptor (beta chain) stems from a study of blood T cell repertoires in COVID-19. The V and J ends lost 0 bases and 2 bases, in that order; junction bases with no gene match: 9. Germline CDR1 is SGHVS and CDR2 is FQNEAQ. CDR3 length: 17 amino acids. Profiled with immunoSEQ multiplex PCR; TCRdb holds only in-frame clones, not every one. The data contain some 220,000 clones, approximately 85% of them singletons. The chain links TRBV7-8 to TRBJ2-7, with 8 bases aligning to TRBD1. Sequenced material: peripheral blood. This TCR came from a man between 45 and 60 years old who had recovered from COVID-19. The CDR3 DNA reads TGTGCCAGCAGCTTAGCCGTTCTGGGGACAGGAGCCTACGAGCAGTACTTC. Protein product: CASSLAVLGTGAYEQYF. Looking up the rest from reference TRBV7-8 and TRBJ2-7 gives the full variable domain: GAGVSQSPRYKVAKRGQDVALRCDPISGHVSLFWYQQALGQGPEFLTYFQNEAQLDKSGLPSDRFFAERPEGSVSTLKIQRTQQEDSAVYLCASSLAVLGTGAYEQYFGPGTRLTVT.